This paragraph reports one TCR beta chain. Its specificity is unknown. This sample was included in a study of beta chain features in type 1 diabetes. Study results and caveats: Among patients with Type 1 diabetes, TCRB CDR3s were moderately but significantly shorter in every one of the four CD4+ subsets.

The sequenced template was cDNA made from the entire isolated RNA. It was found that naive, central memory and regulatory T cell samples averaged about 3.57 million reads. Profiling relied on immunoSEQ multiplex PCR, and the TCRdb table lists in-frame clones only, not all of them. The sample yields hundreds of thousands of clones, around 15% seen once. Per germline, CDR1 MNHEY and CDR2 SVGAGI. Trimming stripped 4 bases from V and 9 bases from J, with 16 bases between. This CDR3 region has 14 residues. The clonotype was recovered from a man between 18 and 29 years old with type 1 diabetes. The V gene is TRBV6-5, the J gene TRBJ2-1; D is possibly TRBD2 (6 bases). What was sequenced was naive CD4+ T cells from blood. The CDR3 nucleotides are TGTGCCAGCAGTTCACGATTGTGGGGAGGTGAGCAGTTCTTC. It codes for CASSSRLWGGEQFF.